This T cell receptor (beta chain) appears in the sequencing data of a study of blood T cell repertoires in COVID-19. Assay: immunoSEQ multiplex PCR; the TCRdb copy retains only in-frame clones and omits some. The repertoire holds tens of thousands of clones, with roughly nine tenths as singletons. This clonotype originated in a man in his fifties with active or convalescent COVID-19. Sequenced: peripheral blood.

The CDR3 loop is CASSQGGPITGELFF. The DNA of the CDR3 is TGCGCCAGCAGTCAGGGGGGTCCGATCACCGGGGAGCTGTTTTTT. The chain couples TRBV23-1 to TRBJ2-2; D possibly corresponds to TRBD2 (6 bases). TRBV23-1 carries the ORF label, with uncertain function. This CDR3 contains 15 residues. V was trimmed by 3 bases and J by 4 bases, leaving 12 bases between them.